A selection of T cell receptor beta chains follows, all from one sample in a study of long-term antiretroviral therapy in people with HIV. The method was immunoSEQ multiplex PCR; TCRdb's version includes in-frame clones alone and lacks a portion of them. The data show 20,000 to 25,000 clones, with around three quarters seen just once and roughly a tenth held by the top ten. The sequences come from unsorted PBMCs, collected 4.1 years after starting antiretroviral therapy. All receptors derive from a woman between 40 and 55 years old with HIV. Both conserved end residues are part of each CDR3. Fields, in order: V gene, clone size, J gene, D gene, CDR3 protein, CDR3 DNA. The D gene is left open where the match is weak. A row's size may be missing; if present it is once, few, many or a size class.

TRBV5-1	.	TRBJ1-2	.	CASMPERASSSYGYTF	TGCGCCAGCATGCCGGAAAGGGCCTCCTCCAGCTATGGCTACACCTTC
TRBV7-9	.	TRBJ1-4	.	CASSLTNRVGEKLFF	TGTGCCAGCAGCTTAACAAACAGGGTTGGGGAAAAACTGTTTTTT
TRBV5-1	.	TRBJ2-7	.	CASSLGRTGTYEQYF	TGCGCCAGCAGCTTGGGGAGGACGGGAACCTACGAGCAGTACTTC
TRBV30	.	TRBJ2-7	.	CAWSPRLGEEQYF	TGTGCCTGGAGTCCCCGCCTTGGGGAGGAGCAGTACTTC
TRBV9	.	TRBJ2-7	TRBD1	CASSVEGQSYEQYF	TGTGCCAGCAGCGTAGAGGGACAGTCCTACGAGCAGTACTTC
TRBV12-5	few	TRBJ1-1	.	CASGLGGKAFF	TGTGCTAGTGGTTTGGGGGGGAAAGCTTTCTTT
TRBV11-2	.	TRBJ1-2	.	CASSSDRPNYGYTF	TGTGCCAGCAGCTCAGACAGGCCTAACTATGGCTACACCTTC
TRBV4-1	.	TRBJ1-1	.	CASSQVGNTEAFF	TGCGCCAGCAGCCAAGTCGGGAACACTGAAGCTTTCTTT
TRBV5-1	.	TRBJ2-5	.	CASSLGGGGGQETQYF	TGCGCCAGCAGCTTGGGGGGGGGCGGCGGGCAAGAGACCCAGTACTTC
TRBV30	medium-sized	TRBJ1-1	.	CAWSSSIKNTEAFF	TGTGCCTGGAGTTCAAGTATTAAGAACACTGAAGCTTTCTTT
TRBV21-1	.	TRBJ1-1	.	CASSKVQKGGAFF	TGTGCCAGCAGCAAAGTGCAGAAGGGGGGAGCTTTCTTT
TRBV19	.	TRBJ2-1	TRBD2	CASSIDLAGSYNEQFF	TGTGCCAGTAGTATAGATCTAGCGGGCTCCTACAATGAGCAGTTCTTC
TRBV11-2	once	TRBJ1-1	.	CASSLRQEAFF	TGTGCCAGCAGCCTAAGACAGGAAGCTTTCTTT
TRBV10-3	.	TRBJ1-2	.	CAISEPDLTYGYTF	TGTGCCATCAGTGAGCCGGACCTGACCTATGGCTACACCTTC
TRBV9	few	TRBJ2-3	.	CASSVGDTQYF	TGTGCCAGCAGCGTAGGAGATACGCAGTATTTT
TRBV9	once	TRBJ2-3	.	CASSEANTDTQYF	TGTGCCAGCAGCGAGGCCAACACAGATACGCAGTATTTT
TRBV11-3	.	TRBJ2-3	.	CASRTGTDTQYF	TGTGCCAGCAGGACTGGCACAGATACGCAGTATTTT
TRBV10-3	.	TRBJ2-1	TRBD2	CATGTSGDEQFF	TGTGCCACCGGGACTAGCGGTGATGAGCAGTTCTTC
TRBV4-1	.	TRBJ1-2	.	CASSPIVTGLINYGYTF	TGCGCCAGCAGCCCTATAGTTACAGGGTTGATTAACTATGGCTACACCTTC
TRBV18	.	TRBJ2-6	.	CASSGQNSGANVLTF	TGTGCCAGCTCAGGACAGAACTCTGGGGCCAACGTCCTGACTTTC
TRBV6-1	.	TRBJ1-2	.	CASSERFGGGGLYGYTF	TGTGCCAGCAGTGAGAGGTTTGGGGGGGGAGGTCTTTACGGCTACACCTTC
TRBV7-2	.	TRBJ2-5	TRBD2	CASSHGGGLKTQYF	TGTGCCAGCAGCCACGGGGGGGGCCTAAAGACCCAGTACTTC
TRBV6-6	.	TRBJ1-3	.	CASRRPGDLSGNTIYF	TGTGCCAGCAGGCGGCCAGGGGACCTCTCTGGAAACACCATATATTTT
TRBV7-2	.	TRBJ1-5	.	CASSLVGFANQPQHF	TGTGCCAGCAGCTTAGTAGGTTTTGCCAATCAGCCCCAGCATTTT
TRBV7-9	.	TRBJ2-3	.	CASSLMTGSDTQYF	TGTGCCAGCAGCCTCATGACGGGGTCAGATACGCAGTATTTT
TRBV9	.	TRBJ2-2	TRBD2	CASSPRSRERAGELFF	TGTGCCAGCAGCCCCCGGTCGCGGGAGAGGGCCGGGGAGCTGTTTTTT
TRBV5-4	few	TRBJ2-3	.	CASSPELAGTQYF	TGTGCCAGCAGTCCCGAACTCGCAGGGACGCAGTATTTT
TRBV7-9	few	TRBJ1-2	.	CASSLPGEAHYTF	TGTGCCAGCAGCTTGCCAGGGGAGGCCCACTACACCTTC
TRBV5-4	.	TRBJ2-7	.	CASSLKLAGEQYF	TGTGCCAGCAGCTTGAAGTTAGCTGGCGAGCAGTACTTC
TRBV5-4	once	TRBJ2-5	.	CASSSADSLGETQYF	TGTGCCAGCAGCTCGGCGGACTCTTTGGGCGAGACCCAGTACTTC
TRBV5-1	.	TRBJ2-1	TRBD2	CASSSPPGTSVYNEQFF	TGCGCCAGCAGCTCACCACCCGGGACTAGCGTGTACAATGAGCAGTTCTTC
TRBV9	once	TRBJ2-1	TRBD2	CASGGEGARFF	TGTGCCAGCGGGGGGGAAGGAGCCCGGTTCTTC
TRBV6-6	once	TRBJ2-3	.	CASALGTDTQYF	TGTGCCAGCGCGCTAGGCACAGATACGCAGTATTTT
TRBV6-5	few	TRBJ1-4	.	CASSPGQRFEKLFF	TGTGCCAGCAGCCCGGGACAACGATTTGAAAAACTGTTTTTT
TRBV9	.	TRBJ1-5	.	CASSVSGSNQPQHF	TGTGCCAGCAGCGTAAGCGGCAGCAATCAGCCCCAGCATTTT
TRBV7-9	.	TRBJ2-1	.	CASSLVRAGNEQFF	TGTGCCAGCAGCTTAGTCCGGGCGGGCAATGAGCAGTTCTTC
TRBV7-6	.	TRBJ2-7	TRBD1	CASSRTTGAYEQYF	TGTGCCAGCAGCCGAACCACAGGGGCCTACGAGCAGTACTTC
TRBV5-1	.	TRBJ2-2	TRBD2	CASSYYGASGGPGELFF	TGCGCCAGCAGCTACTACGGGGCTAGCGGGGGCCCCGGGGAGCTGTTTTTT
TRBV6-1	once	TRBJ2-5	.	CASSGPGQRTGQETQYF	TGTGCCAGCAGTGGACCGGGCCAGCGCACCGGACAAGAGACCCAGTACTTC
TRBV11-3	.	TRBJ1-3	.	CASSLGAGAGNTIYF	TGTGCCAGCAGCTTAGGCGCCGGTGCTGGAAACACCATATATTTT
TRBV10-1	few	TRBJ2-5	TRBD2	CASSESAGGQETQYF	TGCGCCAGCAGTGAGTCGGCGGGGGGACAAGAGACCCAGTACTTC
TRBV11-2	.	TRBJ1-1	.	CASSLGNSEAFF	TGTGCCAGCAGCTTAGGAAACTCTGAAGCTTTCTTT
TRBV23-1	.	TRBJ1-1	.	CASTPSGANTEAFF	TGCGCCAGCACGCCCTCGGGCGCGAACACTGAAGCTTTCTTT
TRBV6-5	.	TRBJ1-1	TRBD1	CASSSNRGTEAFF	TGTGCCAGCAGTTCGAACAGGGGTACTGAAGCTTTCTTT
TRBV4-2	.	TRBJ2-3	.	CASGFQDSRTDTQYF	TGTGCCAGCGGTTTCCAAGACAGCCGCACAGATACGCAGTATTTT
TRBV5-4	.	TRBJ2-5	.	CASSYDGGRRETQYF	TGTGCCAGCAGCTATGACGGGGGACGCAGAGAGACCCAGTACTTC
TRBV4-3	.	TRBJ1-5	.	CASSQEWRAYQPQHF	TGCGCCAGCAGCCAAGAATGGAGGGCCTATCAGCCCCAGCATTTT
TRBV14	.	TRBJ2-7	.	CASSQRWQSYEQYF	TGTGCCAGCAGCCAACGGTGGCAGTCCTACGAGCAGTACTTC
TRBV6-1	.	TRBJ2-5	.	CASSDGQETQYF	TGTGCCAGCAGTGACGGGCAAGAGACCCAGTACTTC
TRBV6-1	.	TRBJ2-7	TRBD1	CASKGGQGTYEQYF	TGTGCCAGCAAAGGAGGACAGGGGACGTACGAGCAGTACTTC